Sequencing of this TCR beta chain was carried out in a study of cytomegalovirus exposure and HLA in healthy donors. Findings of the study overall: Follow-up analysis seemed to connect common viral pathogens with several of the most significant clusters identified. CMV serostatus was the sole immune exposure data available. Further analysis, carried out later, found HLA-associated TCR beta chains more clonally expanded than equally common other chains.

To note about this clone: The antigen is not known.

The CDR3 consists of 16 residues. Germline lookup yields CDR1 LGHNA and CDR2 YSLEER. Trimming cost V 0 bases and J 5 bases, with 16 bases left between them. Use of 60 Vbeta and 13 Jbeta primers characterized the PCR. Profiling relied on immunoSEQ multiplex PCR, and the TCRdb table lists in-frame clones only, not all of them. The sample yields over 200,000 clones, around 89% seen once. The sample comprised PBMCs. This TCR derives from a woman aged 18-29 years in good health and CMV-seronegative. The chain has TRBV4-3 and TRBJ1-1; D is perhaps TRBD1 (5 bases). CDR3 nucleotide sequence: TGCGCCAGCAGCCAAGATATAAAGGGGTTTCGGACTGAAGCTTTCTTT. Protein sequence: CASSQDIKGFRTEAFF.